The 16 T cell receptor beta chains presented below share a single source sample, sequenced in a study of blood T cell repertoires in COVID-19 (dated by TCRdb to between 2020 and 2021). Library preparation used the immunoSEQ multiplex PCR assay. TCRdb mirrors the immuneACCESS table, restricted to in-frame sequences. Some clones are absent from its copies; in checked studies, under half trace to an unresolved V gene, and the reason for the others is unknown. The sample contains around 150,000 clones, about 83% of them found a single time. About 8.3% of the sample belongs to the ten largest clones. The sequenced material came from peripheral blood. The receptors originated from a man between 60 and 75 years old with acute or convalescent COVID-19.

This clone was seen a single time. The V and J genes are TRBV27 and TRBJ1-1, with D possibly matching TRBD1 (6 bases). The CDR3 has 15 amino acids. Germline CDR1 MNHEY, CDR2 SMNVEV (reference sequence). V lost 10 bases and J lost 0, with 18 bases in between. The DNA for the CDR3 is TGTGCCACCCAGCCTCAGGGGACCCTGAACACTGAAGCTTTCTTT. Protein product: CATQPQGTLNTEAFF.

The CDR3 here is CASSFQGEAEKLFF. The CDR3, as DNA: TGCGCCAGCAGCTTCCAGGGGGAAGCTGAAAAACTGTTTTTT. The V and J genes are TRBV5-1 and TRBJ1-4; 7 bases are shared with TRBD1. The CDR3 contains 14 residues. V gave up 2 bases and J gave up 7 bases; unmatched junction bases: 5. The V gene's germline CDR1 is SGHRS and CDR2 YFSETQ.

The chain joins TRBV7-2 to TRBJ2-4; 7 bases fit TRBD1. The length of the CDR3 is 15 residues. Germline V gene lookup returns CDR1 SGHTA and CDR2 FQGNSA. With V trimmed by 1 base and J by 3 bases, 3 bases remained unmatched. CDR3 sequence: CASSLEGAGKNIQYF. The CDR3 DNA reads TGTGCCAGCAGCTTAGAGGGGGCTGGCAAAAACATTCAGTACTTC.

This chain links TRBV29-1 with TRBJ2-1, with 9 nucleotides matching TRBD1. The ends lost 8 bases at V and 7 bases at J; junction bases unmatched: 9. CDR3 length: 13 residues. The germline CDR1 and CDR2 sequences are SQVTM and ANQGSEA. CDR3 nucleotide sequence: TGCAGCCGAGGAGGGGACAGGGCTAATGAGCAGTTCTTC. It encodes CSRGGDRANEQFF.

The rearrangement uses TRBV19 and TRBJ2-7, with a weak D call TRBD2 (6 bases). CDR1 is LNHDA and CDR2 is SQIVND in the germline V gene (reference sequence). The CDR3 is made up of 15 amino acids. V shed 3 bases and J shed 5 bases, with 17 bases lying between them. CDR3 protein: CASSIGTLGAHEQYF. Written as DNA, the CDR3 is TGTGCCAGTAGTATTGGGACTCTCGGGGCCCACGAGCAGTACTTC.

CDR3 coding DNA: TGTGCCTGGAGTGCTACCAGGGGCACCCCCTATGGCTACACCTTC. Translated: CAWSATRGTPYGYTF. The chain combines TRBV30 with TRBJ1-2, with D possibly matching TRBD1 (6 bases). Looked up from germline, CDR1 is GTSNPN and CDR2 is SVGIG (reference sequence). The CDR3 loop spans 15 amino acids. V lost 1 base, J lost 4 bases, and 16 bases lay in between.

The V call is TRBV29-1, the J call TRBJ1-3; weak D call: TRBD1 (6 bases). V was shortened by 1 base and J by 4 bases, with 14 bases between the two germline ends. CDR3 length: 15 residues. CDR1 SQVTM and CDR2 ANQGSEA come from the germline V gene. DNA for the CDR3: TGCAGCGTTGAAGGTAGCAGGGGATTAGGAAACACCATATATTTT. Protein sequence: CSVEGSRGLGNTIYF.

This chain uses TRBV6-5 with TRBJ1-3; D is perhaps TRBD1 (6 bases). V lost 2 bases to trimming and J lost 0 bases, with 11 bases between them. Germline V gene sequence: CDR1 MNHEY, CDR2 SVGAGI. This CDR3 is built from 16 residues. The CDR3: CASSYRKTGSGNTIYF. The DNA for the CDR3 is TGTGCCAGCAGTTACCGAAAGACAGGCTCTGGAAACACCATATATTTT.

The gene calls are TRBV7-2 and TRBJ2-7; 7 bases map to TRBD2. The V and J ends lost 1 base and 3 bases, in that order; junction bases with no gene match: 6. The CDR3 totals 15 residues. Germline lookup yields CDR1 SGHTA and CDR2 FQGNSA. The CDR3 nucleotides are TGTGCCAGCAGCTTAGGGGGCACGGGGGGCTACGAGCAGTACTTC. Translation: CASSLGGTGGYEQYF.

This chain links TRBV4-3 with TRBJ1-3, with D tentatively TRBD1 (5 bases). The V end lost 0 bases, the J end lost 4 bases, and 10 bases lay between the germline ends. CDR3 length equals 15 residues. The germline CDR1 and CDR2 sequences are LGHNA and YSLEER. DNA of the CDR3: TGCGCCAGCAGCCAAGATGACAGCATCGGAAACACCATATATTTT. It yields the protein CASSQDDSIGNTIYF.

V usage is TRBV10-3 and J usage is TRBJ2-5; perhaps TRBD1 as D (6 bases). Trimming shortened V by 5 bases and J by 1 base, and 17 bases separated the two germline ends. The CDR3 is 16 residues long. The germline gives CDR1 ENHRY, CDR2 SYGVKD. The CDR3 sequence is CAISSRGRGGQETQYF. Here the CDR3 DNA reads TGTGCCATCAGTAGCAGGGGACGAGGTGGCCAAGAGACCCAGTACTTC.

This clone came up a few times. The rearrangement uses TRBV7-2 and TRBJ2-7, with a tentative D call TRBD2 (7 bases). Germline-derived CDR1 and CDR2 are SGHTA and FQGNSA. The V end lost 0 bases, the J end lost 2 bases, and 14 bases lay between the germline ends. The CDR3 loop spans 16 amino acids. CDR3 nucleotide sequence: TGTGCCAGCAGCTTAGCCGGCGGGGGCTCGACCTACGAGCAGTACTTC. The encoded protein is CASSLAGGGSTYEQYF. Combining the CDR3 with reference TRBV7-2 and TRBJ2-7 gives the whole variable domain GAGVSQSPSNKVTEKGKDVELRCDPISGHTALYWYRQSLGQGLEFLIYFQGNSAPDKSGLPSDRFSAERTGGSVSTLTIQRTQQEDSAVYLCASSLAGGGSTYEQYFGPGTRLTVT.

The rearrangement links TRBV29-1 to TRBJ1-4; 7 bases match TRBD1. The CDR3 has 18 amino acids. The germline gives CDR1 SQVTM, CDR2 ANQGSEA. V shed 0 bases, J shed 7 bases, and the junction held 17 bases outside the gene matches. The CDR3 reads CSVEESTVSGGQVEKLFF. The CDR3 DNA reads TGCAGCGTTGAAGAAAGTACGGTATCAGGGGGGCAAGTTGAAAAACTGTTTTTT. Full variable domain (missing parts from reference TRBV29-1 and TRBJ1-4): SAVISQKPSRDICQRGTSLTIQCQVDSQVTMMFWYRQQPGQSLTLIATANQGSEATYESGFVIDKFPISRPNLTFSTLTVSNMSPEDSSIYLCSVEESTVSGGQVEKLFFGSGTQLSVL.

This clone showed up just once. The chain combines TRBV7-2 with TRBJ2-2; the D gene is possibly TRBD2 (6 bases). Germline V gene lookup returns CDR1 SGHTA and CDR2 FQGNSA. The CDR3 sequence is 16 residues long. Trimming stripped 1 base from V and 5 bases from J, with 14 bases between. This CDR3 is CASSLGRWGVTGELFF. CDR3 coding DNA: TGTGCCAGCAGCTTAGGAAGGTGGGGGGTAACCGGGGAGCTGTTTTTT.

The chain couples TRBV21-1 to TRBJ1-2; the table assigns TRBD1, which was not confirmed against the DNA. TRBV21-1 is noted as a pseudogene. The CDR3 is 15 residues long. In DNA form, the CDR3 reads TGTGCCAGCAGCAAAGACAGGGGGCGCTTAGTCGGCTACACCTTC. Translating it yields CASSKDRGRLVGYTF.

J is TRBJ1-2 and V is TRBV6-5, with D possibly matching TRBD1 (6 bases). The CDR3 covers 14 residues. The V and J ends lost 5 bases and 8 bases respectively, with 18 bases between them. Germline V gene data show CDR1 as MNHEY and CDR2 as SVGAGI. The CDR3 bases are TGTGCCAGCAGTCCTACAGGGAGAGGTGGCGGCTACACCTTC. It translates to CASSPTGRGGGYTF.